There are a few counts of the clone carrying this T cell receptor (beta chain). What it binds is not known. This entry belongs to a study of post-analysis software for immune sequencing data. Findings and limits, study-wide: Compared with controls, patients had more of 4 to 6 TRBV segments, including TRBV5-6, TRBV5-1 and TRBV20-1. Significantly lower normalized Chao1 diversity was found in patients with multiple sclerosis relative to controls. Co-batched samples clustered tightly together by F measure.

TCR beta cDNA libraries included unique molecular identifiers. In TCRdb, the PCR reads were re-called with MiXCR into one record per CDR3 protein. Of fewer than 850,000 distinct CDR3 sequences in the sample, about 32% were seen once. V gave up 1 base and J gave up 0 bases, with 15 bases separating them. CDR3 size: 17 residues. The germline V gene has CDR1 SGHAT and CDR2 FQNNGV. The TCR originated in a girl aged 5 to 17 with multiple sclerosis. Source material: blood. The chain has TRBV11-2 and TRBJ2-5, with D uncertain. This CDR3 reads CASSLGLSIAYQETQYF. In nucleotides, the CDR3 is TGTGCCAGCAGCTTAGGGCTTAGTATCGCTTACCAAGAGACCCAGTACTTC.